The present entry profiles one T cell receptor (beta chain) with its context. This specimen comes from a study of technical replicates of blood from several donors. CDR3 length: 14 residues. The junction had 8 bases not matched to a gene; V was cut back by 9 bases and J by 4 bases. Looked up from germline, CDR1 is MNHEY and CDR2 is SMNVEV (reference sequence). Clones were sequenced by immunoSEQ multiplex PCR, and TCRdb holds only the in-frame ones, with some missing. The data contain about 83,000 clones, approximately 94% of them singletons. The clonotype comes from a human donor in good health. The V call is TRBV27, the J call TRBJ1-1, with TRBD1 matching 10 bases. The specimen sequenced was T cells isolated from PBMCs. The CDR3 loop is CASRQGAPPTEAFF. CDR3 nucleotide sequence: TGTGCCAGTCGACAGGGGGCGCCCCCCACTGAAGCTTTCTTT.